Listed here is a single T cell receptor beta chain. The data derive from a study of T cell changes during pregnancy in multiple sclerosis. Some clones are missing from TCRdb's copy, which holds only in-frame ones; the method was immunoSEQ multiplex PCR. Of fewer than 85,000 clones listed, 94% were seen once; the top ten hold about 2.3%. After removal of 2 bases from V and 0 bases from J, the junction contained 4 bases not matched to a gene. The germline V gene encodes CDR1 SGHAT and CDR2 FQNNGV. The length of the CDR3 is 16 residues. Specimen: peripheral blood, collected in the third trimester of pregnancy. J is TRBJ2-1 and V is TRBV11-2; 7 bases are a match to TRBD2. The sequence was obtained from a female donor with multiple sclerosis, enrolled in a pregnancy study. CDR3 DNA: TGTGCCAGCAGCTTACTAGCGGTGAGCTCCTACAATGAGCAGTTCTTC. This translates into CASSLLAVSSYNEQFF.